This T cell receptor beta chain derives from a study of cytomegalovirus exposure and HLA in healthy donors. General study results and limits: A subsequent analysis found that TCR clusters from the first cohort also tended to co-occur in the 120 or so validation repertoires, with about 93% of cluster scores above 0. Reports showed the classifier diagnosing cytomegalovirus status with high specificity and sensitivity.

With respect to this clone: What it binds is unknown.

Sequencing was performed with immunoSEQ multiplex PCR; in TCRdb, only in-frame clones are kept and a portion is missing. The sample holds about 350,000 clones; about 90% are singletons and the top ten take about 1%. Germline assignment: CDR1 MDHEN and CDR2 SYDVKM. V was pared by 6 bases and J by 0 bases, with 12 bases between. CDR3 length: 15 residues. The TCR was taken from a woman in her 30s in good health and CMV-seropositive. Input material: PBMCs. This chain uses TRBV28 with TRBJ1-5; perhaps TRBD1 as D (6 bases). The CDR3 DNA follows: TGTGCCAGCAGGAGGACAGAATATAGCAATCAGCCCCAGCATTTT. Amino acid sequence: CASRRTEYSNQPQHF.